The subject of this entry is one T cell receptor beta chain. The antigen is unknown. The data belong to a study of cytomegalovirus exposure and HLA in healthy donors. The PCR used 60 Vbeta and 13 Jbeta primers. The assay was immunoSEQ multiplex PCR, and TCRdb's table has in-frame clones only and misses some. The sample lists about 140,000 clones, around 10% seen once, with around 1.9% in the top ten. Broader study findings: Immune exposure data for these donors was limited to CMV serostatus. Later analysis found that TCR beta chains associated with HLA were more clonally expanded than other, equally common chains. Rare TCR sequences dominated, though some public TCRs recurred in many donors.

The CDR3 length is 15 residues. Trimming took 6 bases from V and 8 from J; bases not matched to a gene: 9. In germline, CDR1 is MNHEY, CDR2 SMNVEV (reference sequence). The chain is built from TRBV27 and TRBJ1-4; 10 bases match TRBD1. The sequence came from a male donor in good health and CMV-seronegative. The sample consisted of PBMCs. The CDR3 sequence is CASSLTGDRGEKLFF. In DNA, the CDR3 is TGTGCCAGCAGCCTGACGGGGGACAGGGGAGAAAAACTGTTTTTT.